This record looks at one T cell receptor (beta chain) sequence and its context. Its antigen remains unidentified. The CDR3 sequence is 19 residues long. The V gene's germline CDR1 is MGHRA and CDR2 YSYEKL. The data derive from a study of T cells expressing NK-cell markers. Study in general: Sequencing of TCR beta repertoires drew on sorted CD3+CD56+NKG2C+, CD3+CD56+NKG2C- and CD3+CD56-NKG2C+ T cells.

Study-level findings and limits: Among CD8+ T cells from six donors, dominant NKG2C+ clonotypes accounted for about 1.0-7.0%. HCMV specificity of the expanded NKG2C+ T cell clones was not established.

Scientists made TCR beta cDNA using 5'RACE template switching with UMIs. Reanalyzing the 5' RACE reads, TCRdb keeps one entry per CDR3 protein, without DNA. Its table lists fewer than 400,000 distinct CDR3 sequences. The rearrangement links TRBV4-1 to TRBJ2-1; TCRdb names TRBD2, which stays unverified in the absence of DNA. The TCR comes from a woman aged 50 to 60 in good health. The specimen was blood T cells: a sorted CD56 or NKG2C T cell subset, CD4+ or CD8+ T cells, or bulk PBMC T cells (not recorded which). This chain's CDR3 is CASSPTGGLAGVGYNEQFF.